These 28 T cell receptor beta chains originate from one sample sequenced in a study of shared clonotypes between healthy human individuals. TCRdb keeps only in-frame clones here, not all; method: immunoSEQ multiplex PCR. In the table there are around 720,000 clones, around three quarters of which are singletons. The sequenced material came from memory CD4+ T cells sorted from blood. Subset reported: CD45RA-negative fraction. These receptors all stem from a woman aged 25 to 45 in good health.

This sequence joins TRBV5-1 and TRBJ2-5; D call uncertain. V lost 4 bases and J lost 3, with 4 bases in between. Per the germline V gene, CDR1 is SGHRS and CDR2 is YFSETQ. The CDR3 contains 11 residues. CDR3: CASSRKETQYF. CDR3 coding DNA: TGCGCCAGCAGCCGGAAAGAGACCCAGTACTTC.

This clone was recorded a few times. The chain combines TRBV10-2 with TRBJ1-1; TRBD1 matches at 8 bases. CDR1 and CDR2 (germline): WSHSY, SAAADI. The trim removed 6 bases at V and 1 base at J, leaving 4 bases unmatched. This CDR3 spans 14 amino acids. The CDR3 DNA is TGCGCCAGCAGGGGGACAGGTACGAACACTGAAGCTTTCTTT. It is translated as CASRGTGTNTEAFF.

This clone was counted only a few times. The chain has TRBV4-1 and TRBJ1-1; no clear D. Germline CDR1 is MGHRA and CDR2 is YSYEKL. Trimming cost V 1 base and J 0 bases, with 9 bases left between them. This CDR3 comprises 15 residues. This chain's CDR3 is CASSQVERLNTEAFF. CDR3 nucleotides: TGCGCCAGCAGCCAAGTTGAGAGACTGAACACTGAAGCTTTCTTT.

The rearrangement uses TRBV2 and TRBJ2-7, with TRBD1 identical over 11 bases. Germline CDR1 reads SNHLY; CDR2 reads FYNNEI. CDR3 length: 15 amino acids. J was trimmed by 1 base and V by 6 bases; bases with no gene match: 5. The DNA for the CDR3 is TGTGCCAGCAGCGGACAGGGGGCGTCATCCTACGAGCAGTACTTC. Translated, it gives CASSGQGASSYEQYF.

This clone was recorded once. This likely reflects a read error, since a far larger clone is one base away. Other nucleotide sequences in the sample specify the same CDR3. This chain connects TRBV15 to TRBJ1-4; TRBD1 aligns across 10 bases. There are 14 residues in the CDR3. J gave up 5 bases and V 5 bases, and 2 bases lay outside the gene matches. The germline V gene encodes CDR1 LNHNV and CDR2 YYDKDF (reference sequence). The DNA for the CDR3 is TGTGCCACCAGCCGGGGACAGGGGAATGAAAAACTGTTTTTT. It yields the protein CATSRGQGNEKLFF.

In its sample, this clone was seen a few times. This chain links TRBV15 with TRBJ1-2; perhaps TRBD1 as D (5 bases). Between the trimmed V and J ends, which lost 3 bases and 8 bases, there was a span of 10 bases. The CDR3 length is 12 residues. In germline, CDR1 is LNHNV, CDR2 YYDKDF (reference sequence). The CDR3 region is CATSRRDVGYTF. The DNA of the CDR3 is TGTGCCACCAGCAGGCGGGACGTAGGCTACACCTTC.

V gene TRBV7-9 combines with J gene TRBJ2-7, with 9 bases identical to TRBD2. V was pared by 5 bases and J by 5 bases, with 19 bases of the junction left unmatched. The CDR3 has 18 residues. Germline CDR1 is SEHNR and CDR2 is FQNEAQ (reference sequence). This CDR3 reads CASSHDREISGRTHEQYF. CDR3 DNA sequence: TGTGCCAGCAGCCATGACAGGGAGATAAGCGGGAGGACCCACGAGCAGTACTTC.

This clone was found many times. The chain uses TRBV6-4 and TRBJ2-7, with 9 bases that match TRBD2. The trim removed 0 bases at V and 7 bases at J, leaving 7 bases unmatched. Germline loops: CDR1 MRHNA, CDR2 SNTAGT. CDR3 length: 15 amino acids. This chain's CDR3 is CASSDSEPGLAEQYF. In DNA, the CDR3 is TGTGCCAGCAGTGACTCGGAACCGGGACTAGCTGAGCAGTACTTC.

The chain is built from TRBV5-1 and TRBJ2-2; D ambiguous. The CDR3 covers 15 residues. Looked up from germline, CDR1 is SGHRS and CDR2 is YFSETQ. V shed 2 bases and J shed 4 bases, with 12 bases lying between them. CDR3 sequence: CASSFDGLSTGELFF. Written as DNA, the CDR3 is TGCGCCAGCAGCTTCGACGGGCTAAGCACCGGGGAGCTGTTTTTT.

This chain links TRBV7-6 with TRBJ2-3; D possibly corresponds to TRBD2 (5 bases). Trimming pared 0 bases from V and 11 bases from J, leaving 12 bases between. The CDR3 covers 13 residues. CDR1 and CDR2 from the germline V gene are SGHVS and FNYEAQ. CDR3 region: CASSLAGEQRQYF. The DNA of the CDR3 is TGTGCCAGCAGCTTAGCGGGAGAGCAACGGCAGTATTTT.

As regards this clone: This clone may be a read error of a much larger clone one base away. J is TRBJ2-5 and V is TRBV4-2; maybe TRBD1 (5 bases). The V end was cut by 1 base, the J end by 1 base, with 7 bases between. The CDR3 length is 14 residues. Germline V CDR1 and CDR2: LGHNA, YNFKEQ. This CDR3 reads CASSQGQFQETQYF. DNA for the CDR3: TGTGCCAGCAGCCAAGGACAGTTCCAAGAGACCCAGTACTTC.

This clone has only a few counts. This chain connects TRBV5-1 to TRBJ2-5, with unresolved D. The CDR3 length is 12 residues. Germline CDR1 SGHRS, CDR2 YFSETQ. Trimming cost V 4 bases and J 3 bases, with 7 bases left between them. CDR3 residues: CASSRPEETQYF. The CDR3 DNA reads as TGCGCCAGCAGCCGACCTGAAGAGACCCAGTACTTC.

The chain combines TRBV5-1 with TRBJ1-1; maybe TRBD1 (5 bases). Trimming removed 5 bases from V and 0 bases from J, with 17 bases in between. From germline, CDR1 is SGHRS and CDR2 YFSETQ. CDR3 length: 16 residues. CDR3 coding DNA: TGCGCCAGCAGATCAGGGCCCGTCCTGATGAACACTGAAGCTTTCTTT. It encodes CASRSGPVLMNTEAFF.

This clone was counted between two and nine times. The chain has TRBV7-6 and TRBJ1-4; TRBD1 aligns across 7 bases. Germline assignment: CDR1 SGHVS and CDR2 FNYEAQ. Trimming at V came to 1 base and at J to 10 bases, leaving 12 bases not matched to a gene. This CDR3 contains 16 residues. CDR3 DNA sequence: TGTGCCAGCAGCTTAGAAGGGCTCGGGACAGCCGGAAAACTGTTTTTT. It specifies CASSLEGLGTAGKLFF.

This sequence joins TRBV2 and TRBJ2-1, with 9 bases fitting TRBD2. The junction had 9 bases not matched to a gene; V was cut back by 5 bases and J by 4 bases. The CDR3 has 16 amino acids. CDR1 is SNHLY, CDR2 FYNNEI, per germline. The CDR3 is CASSLGSGSLYNEQFF. The CDR3 DNA reads as TGTGCCAGCAGTTTGGGTAGCGGGAGCCTATACAATGAGCAGTTCTTC.

The chain couples TRBV7-2 to TRBJ2-5; D is undetermined. Trimming stripped 1 base from V and 0 bases from J, with 6 bases between. The V gene's germline CDR1 is SGHTA and CDR2 FQGNSA. The CDR3 has 14 amino acids. CDR3 nucleotide sequence: TGTGCCAGCAGCTTAGGACACCACCAAGAGACCCAGTACTTC. Protein: CASSLGHHQETQYF.

The chain couples TRBV5-1 to TRBJ2-5; no clear D gene. Germline CDR1 SGHRS, CDR2 YFSETQ. The germline V and J ends were trimmed by 0 bases and 4 bases, with 13 bases remaining between them. CDR3 length: 15 residues. CDR3 in DNA: TGCGCCAGCAGCTTGGGGCAGATAGTTGGAGAGACCCAGTACTTC. It translates to CASSLGQIVGETQYF.

The rearrangement uses TRBV19 and TRBJ2-7; 9 bases are a match to TRBD2. The ends lost 3 bases at V and 1 base at J; junction bases unmatched: 4. The germline gives CDR1 LNHDA, CDR2 SQIVND (reference sequence). The CDR3 runs 15 residues. CDR3 residues: CASSIWTSVSYEQYF. In DNA form, the CDR3 reads TGTGCCAGTAGTATTTGGACTAGCGTATCCTACGAGCAGTACTTC.

The table lists this clone with a count of one. This chain joins TRBV11-2 and TRBJ2-3; D is possibly TRBD1 (5 bases). V lost 7 bases, J lost 1 base, and 9 bases lay in between. CDR1 and CDR2 from the germline V gene are SGHAT and FQNNGV. The CDR3 loop spans 13 amino acids. CDR3 nucleotide sequence: TGTGCCAGCATTGTGACAGGCACAGATACGCAGTATTTT. Protein: CASIVTGTDTQYF. Complete variable domain (other parts from reference TRBV11-2 and TRBJ2-3): EAGVAQSPRYKIIEKRQSVAFWCNPISGHATLYWYQQILGQGPKLLIQFQNNGVVDDSQLPKDRFSAERLKGVDSTLKIQPAKLEDSAVYLCASIVTGTDTQYFGPGTRLTVL.

The chain employs TRBV28 and TRBJ2-3; D unclear. Trimming removed 4 bases at V and 5 bases at J, with 16 bases between. Germline V gene sequence: CDR1 MDHEN, CDR2 SYDVKM. There are 15 residues in the CDR3. The CDR3 region is CASSYPEQAEDTQYF. The CDR3 region has the DNA TGTGCCAGCAGTTATCCGGAACAAGCCGAAGATACGCAGTATTTT.

The chain employs TRBV29-1 and TRBJ2-6; perhaps TRBD1 as D (6 bases). Per germline, CDR1 SQVTM and CDR2 ANQGSEA. Deletions cut 5 bases from V and 0 bases from J, with 20 bases between. The CDR3 is made up of 18 amino acids. The CDR3 DNA is TGCAGCGTTCGGTTTCCCGGGACAAGAAGCTCTGGGGCCAACGTCCTGACTTTC. Amino acid sequence: CSVRFPGTRSSGANVLTF. The entire variable domain, with the rest obtained from reference TRBV29-1 and TRBJ2-6, is as follows: SAVISQKPSRDICQRGTSLTIQCQVDSQVTMMFWYRQQPGQSLTLIATANQGSEATYESGFVIDKFPISRPNLTFSTLTVSNMSPEDSSIYLCSVRFPGTRSSGANVLTFGAGSRLTVL.

J is TRBJ2-5 and V is TRBV29-1, with 14 bases fitting TRBD2. Per germline, CDR1 SQVTM and CDR2 ANQGSEA. This CDR3 has 15 amino acids. V shed 6 bases, J shed 4 bases, and the junction held 7 bases outside the gene matches. The CDR3 reads CSVSGTSGSGETQYF. The CDR3 DNA sequence: TGCAGCGTCTCCGGGACTAGCGGGAGTGGAGAGACCCAGTACTTC.

The table lists this clone with a few counts. This chain uses TRBV29-1 with TRBJ2-1, with a possible D match to TRBD1 (5 bases). CDR3 length: 13 amino acids. CDR1 and CDR2 from the germline V gene are SQVTM and ANQGSEA. The V gene lost 6 bases and the J gene lost 3 bases, with 12 bases spanning the gap. The CDR3 loop is CSVGQGNYNEQFF. For the CDR3, the DNA is TGCAGCGTCGGGCAGGGAAACTACAATGAGCAGTTCTTC.

The chain carries TRBV5-1 and TRBJ2-6; D gene ambiguous. V was trimmed by 4 bases and J by 0 bases, leaving 8 bases between them. Per the germline V gene, CDR1 is SGHRS and CDR2 is YFSETQ. The CDR3 consists of 15 residues. CDR3 coding DNA: TGCGCCAGCAGCGCCTTCGACTCTGGGGCCAACGTCCTGACTTTC. Its protein is CASSAFDSGANVLTF. The entire variable domain, with the rest obtained from reference TRBV5-1 and TRBJ2-6, is as follows: KAGVTQTPRYLIKTRGQQVTLSCSPISGHRSVSWYQQTPGQGLQFLFEYFSETQRNKGNFPGRFSGRQFSNSRSEMNVSTLELGDSALYLCASSAFDSGANVLTFGAGSRLTVL.

This chain links TRBV29-1 with TRBJ2-7; TRBD2 is a possible D gene (5 bases). The CDR3 is made up of 12 amino acids. Germline assignment: CDR1 SQVTM and CDR2 ANQGSEA. V gave up 4 bases and J gave up 4 bases, with 11 bases separating them. The CDR3 nucleotides read TGCAGCGTTGTGCCGGGGAGTTACGAGCAGTACTTC. Residues: CSVVPGSYEQYF.

The genes are TRBV28 and TRBJ1-5; D possibly corresponds to TRBD1 (5 bases). The V end was cut by 6 bases, the J end by 2 bases, with 8 bases between. The CDR3 is 13 amino acids. Germline CDR1 MDHEN, CDR2 SYDVKM. The DNA for the CDR3 is TGTGCCAGCAGAATCAGGGGCAATCAGCCCCAGCATTTT. Residues: CASRIRGNQPQHF.

This chain links TRBV30 with TRBJ1-1; D perhaps matches TRBD1 (6 bases). The germline gives CDR1 GTSNPN, CDR2 SVGIG (reference sequence). The ends were cut back, 2 bases at V and 2 bases at J, with 12 bases in the middle. This CDR3 region has 14 residues. CDR3 in amino acids: CAWSFGGLNTEAFF. CDR3 nucleotides: TGTGCCTGGAGTTTCGGGGGGCTAAACACTGAAGCTTTCTTT. Supplemented by reference TRBV30 and TRBJ1-1, the full variable domain reads SQTIHQWPATLVQPVGSPLSLECTVEGTSNPNLYWYRQAAGRGLQLLFYSVGIGQISSEVPQNLSASRPQDRQFILSSKKLLLSDSGFYLCAWSFGGLNTEAFFGQGTRLTVV.

The J gene is TRBJ2-3, the V gene TRBV15; the D is unclear. V was shortened by 0 bases and J by 4 bases, with 5 bases between the two germline ends. Germline CDR1 LNHNV, CDR2 YYDKDF (reference sequence). The CDR3 is made up of 13 amino acids. In DNA form, the CDR3 reads TGTGCCACCAGCAGAGATAAAGCAGATACGCAGTATTTT. It encodes CATSRDKADTQYF.